This T cell receptor (beta chain) was retrieved from a study of cytomegalovirus exposure and HLA in healthy donors. Study-wide context: Earlier work reported roughly 120 million unique TCR beta sequences from 170 million or so T cells.

As concerns this clone: Its antigen is undetermined.

Primers included in the PCR were 60 Vbeta and 13 Jbeta primers. Here immunoSEQ multiplex PCR was the method, and the copy in TCRdb shows in-frame clones only, minus some. The sample has 85,000 to 130,000 clones; 65% to 90% are singletons. Study findings and constraints: Beyond CMV serostatus, there was no information to go on about immune exposure.

Donors in the study were healthy people who gave bone marrow. The CDR3 length is 14 residues. CDR1 is LNHDA and CDR2 is SQIVND in the germline V gene (reference sequence). V lost 1 base to trimming and J lost 4 bases, with 10 bases between them. The sequencing sample was made of PBMCs. This sequence originates from a man aged 45-65 years in good health and CMV-seronegative. The chain uses TRBV19 and TRBJ1-2; no reliable D call. The CDR3 loop reads CASSIGSGPYGYTF. CDR3 sequence (DNA): TGTGCCAGTAGTATAGGTAGCGGTCCCTATGGCTACACCTTC.